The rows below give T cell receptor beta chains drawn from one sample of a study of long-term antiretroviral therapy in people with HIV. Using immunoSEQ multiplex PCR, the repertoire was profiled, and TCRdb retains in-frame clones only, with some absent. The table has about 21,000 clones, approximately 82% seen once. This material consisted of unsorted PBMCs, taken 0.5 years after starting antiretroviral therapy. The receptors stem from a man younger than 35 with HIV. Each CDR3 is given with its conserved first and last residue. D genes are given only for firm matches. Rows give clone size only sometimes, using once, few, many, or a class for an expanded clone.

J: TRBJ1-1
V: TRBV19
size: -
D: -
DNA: TGTGCCAGTAGTATAGAAGGACAGCGTAGAACGGCTTTCTTT
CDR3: CASSIEGQRRTAFF

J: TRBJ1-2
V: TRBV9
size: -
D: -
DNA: TGTGCCAGCAGCCCAGCCAGTAATTCATTGGGCTACACCTTC
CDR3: CASSPASNSLGYTF

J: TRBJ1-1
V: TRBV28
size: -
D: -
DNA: TGTGCCAGCAGTGGACTTCGCGCCATGATCACTGAAGCTTTCTTT
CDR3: CASSGLRAMITEAFF

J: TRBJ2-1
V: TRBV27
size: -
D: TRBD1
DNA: TGTGCCAGCGGATTCCGGGACAGGGTCTTC
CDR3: CASGFRDRVF

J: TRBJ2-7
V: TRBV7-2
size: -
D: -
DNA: TGTGCCAGCAGCTTAGCGACGAGAGGGGATTCGCAGTACTTC
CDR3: CASSLATRGDSQYF

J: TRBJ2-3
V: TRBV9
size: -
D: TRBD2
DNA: TGTGCCAGCAGCGTCACACTAGCGAGCAAAGCAGATACGCAGTATTTT
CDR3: CASSVTLASKADTQYF

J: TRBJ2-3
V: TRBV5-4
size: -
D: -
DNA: TGTGCCAGCAGTCAGGCGGGGGCCCTCACAGATACGCAGTATTTT
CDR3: CASSQAGALTDTQYF

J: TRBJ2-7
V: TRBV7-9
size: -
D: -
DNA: TGTGCCAGCAGCTTGGTTAAAGGCCCTAGTGACTTC
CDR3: CASSLVKGPSDF

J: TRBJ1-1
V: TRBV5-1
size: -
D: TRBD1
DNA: TGCGCCAGCAGCTTGGGGGGGAACAGGGGGCGGAACACTGAAGCTTTCTTT
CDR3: CASSLGGNRGRNTEAFF

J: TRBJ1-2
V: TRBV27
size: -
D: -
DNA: TGTGCCAGCAGTTTTAGGGGGACGGGGCATTTCCTATCGCATGGCTACACCTTC
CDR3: CASSFRGTGHFLSHGYTF

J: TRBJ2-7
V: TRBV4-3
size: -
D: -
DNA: TGCGCCAGCAGCCAAGATAAGACGGGGGACGGACCCTACGAGCAGTACTTC
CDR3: CASSQDKTGDGPYEQYF

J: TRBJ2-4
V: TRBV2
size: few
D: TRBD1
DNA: TGTGCCAGCAGTATACAGGGGGGAGAAAACATTCAGTACTTC
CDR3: CASSIQGGENIQYF

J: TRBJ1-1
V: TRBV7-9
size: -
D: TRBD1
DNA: TGTGCCAGCAGCCCCTTTAGTGGGGACAGGGGGAACACTGAAGCTTTCTTT
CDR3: CASSPFSGDRGNTEAFF

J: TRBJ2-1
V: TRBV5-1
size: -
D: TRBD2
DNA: TGCGCCAGCAGCTGGGCCGGGACTAGCGGACCTTACAATGAGCAGTTCTTC
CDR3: CASSWAGTSGPYNEQFF

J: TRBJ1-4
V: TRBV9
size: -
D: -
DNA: TGTGCCAGCAGCCTTCGACCAGCAACTAATGAAAAACTGTTTTTT
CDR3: CASSLRPATNEKLFF

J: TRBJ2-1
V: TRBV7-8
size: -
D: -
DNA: TGTGCCAGCAGCCCAATCCTTAGCGCCTACAATGAGCAGTTCTTC
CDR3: CASSPILSAYNEQFF

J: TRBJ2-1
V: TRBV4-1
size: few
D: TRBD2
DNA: TGCGCCAGCAGCCACCCCGGGACTAGCAGCACCGGTGAGCAGTTCTTC
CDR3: CASSHPGTSSTGEQFF

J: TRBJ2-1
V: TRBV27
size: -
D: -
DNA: TGTGCCAGCAGTTTACTGGGGGAGCCGACATACAATGAGCAGTTCTTC
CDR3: CASSLLGEPTYNEQFF

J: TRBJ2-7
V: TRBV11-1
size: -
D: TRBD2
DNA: TGTGCCAGCAAGGGACTAGCGGTCTACGAGCAGTACTTC
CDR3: CASKGLAVYEQYF

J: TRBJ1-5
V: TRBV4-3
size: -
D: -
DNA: TGCGCCAGCAGCCGACACCGGGCAAAAGCAATTCAGCCCCAGCATTTT
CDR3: CASSRHRAKAIQPQHF

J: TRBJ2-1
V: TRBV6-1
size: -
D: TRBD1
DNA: TGTGCCAGCAGTGAAGGGCGAGGGGGCGATAAGCAATTCTTC
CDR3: CASSEGRGGDKQFF

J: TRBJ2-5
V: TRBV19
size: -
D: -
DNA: TGTGCCAGTAGTGAAGGGGTACAAGAGACCCAGTACTTC
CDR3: CASSEGVQETQYF

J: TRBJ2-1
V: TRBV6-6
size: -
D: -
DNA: TGTGCCAGCAGTTACTCGTTCTATGAGCAGTTCTTC
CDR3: CASSYSFYEQFF

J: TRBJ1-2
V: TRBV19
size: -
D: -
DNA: TGTGCCAGTAGTGCCCCCCTTTCTCAGCGGGGCACCTTC
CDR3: CASSAPLSQRGTF

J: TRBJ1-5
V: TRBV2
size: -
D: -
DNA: TGTGCCAGCAGCCCCTTGGCGACGGATAGCAATCAGCCCCAGCATTTT
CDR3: CASSPLATDSNQPQHF

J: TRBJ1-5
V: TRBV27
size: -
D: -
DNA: TGTGCCAGCAGTCCAAAATCTGGGGGGGATCAGCCCCAGCATTTT
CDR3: CASSPKSGGDQPQHF

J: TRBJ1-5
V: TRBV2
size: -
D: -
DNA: TGTGCCAGCAGTGTGGGTCTGGGCAATCAGCCCCAGCATTTT
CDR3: CASSVGLGNQPQHF

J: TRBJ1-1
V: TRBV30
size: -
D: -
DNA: TGTGCCTGGAGTTACGACAGGGAAGCTTTCTTT
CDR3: CAWSYDREAFF

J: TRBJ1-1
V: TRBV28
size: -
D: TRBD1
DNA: TGTGCCAGCAGTTTCCCAAAGGGACAGGGGGTGGGACTCACTGAAGCTTTCTTT
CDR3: CASSFPKGQGVGLTEAFF

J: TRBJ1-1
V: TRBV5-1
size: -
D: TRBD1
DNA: TGCGCCAGCAGCTTGGAAGGGGGCGATGAAGCTTTCTTT
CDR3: CASSLEGGDEAFF

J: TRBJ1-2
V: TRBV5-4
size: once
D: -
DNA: TGTGCCAGCAGCTTGTATGAGGGGCGCGAAGGCTACACCTTC
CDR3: CASSLYEGREGYTF

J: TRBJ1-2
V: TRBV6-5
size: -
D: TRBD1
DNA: TGTGCCAGCAGTTACGGGACAGGGCGAGGCTACACCTTC
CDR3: CASSYGTGRGYTF

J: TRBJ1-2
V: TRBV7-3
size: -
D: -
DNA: TGTGCCAGCACCAACGATGGGCACCGGGGGGGCTACACCTTC
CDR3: CASTNDGHRGGYTF

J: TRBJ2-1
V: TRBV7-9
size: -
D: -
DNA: TGTGCCAGCAGCTTAGCTATAGGTCCAGCGGGCATTACCTACAATGAGCAGTTCTTC
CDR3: CASSLAIGPAGITYNEQFF

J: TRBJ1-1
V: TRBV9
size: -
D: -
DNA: TGTGCCAGCAAAAGTCTCCCGGGAGGGAAGGAGACTGAAGCTTTCTTT
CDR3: CASKSLPGGKETEAFF

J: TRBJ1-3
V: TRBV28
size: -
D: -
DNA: TGTGCCAGCAGTAGTCGCAGGAGGACCTCTGGAAACACCATATATTTT
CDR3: CASSSRRRTSGNTIYF

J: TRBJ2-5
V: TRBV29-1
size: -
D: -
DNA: TGCAGCGTTGGGATGGAGACCCAGTACTTC
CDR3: CSVGMETQYF

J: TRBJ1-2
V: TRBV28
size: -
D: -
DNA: TGTGCCAGCCTCGAGGGTGGCTATGGCTACACCTTC
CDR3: CASLEGGYGYTF

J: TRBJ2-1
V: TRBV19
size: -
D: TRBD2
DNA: TGTGCCAGTAGTATAGTTCTCCTCGCCACTAGCGGGCCCTTCTCCTACAATGAGCAGTTCTTC
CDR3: CASSIVLLATSGPFSYNEQFF

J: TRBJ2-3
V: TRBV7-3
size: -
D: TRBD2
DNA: TGTGCCAGCAGCCTCGGGACTAGTGGCACAGATACGCAGTATTTT
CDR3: CASSLGTSGTDTQYF